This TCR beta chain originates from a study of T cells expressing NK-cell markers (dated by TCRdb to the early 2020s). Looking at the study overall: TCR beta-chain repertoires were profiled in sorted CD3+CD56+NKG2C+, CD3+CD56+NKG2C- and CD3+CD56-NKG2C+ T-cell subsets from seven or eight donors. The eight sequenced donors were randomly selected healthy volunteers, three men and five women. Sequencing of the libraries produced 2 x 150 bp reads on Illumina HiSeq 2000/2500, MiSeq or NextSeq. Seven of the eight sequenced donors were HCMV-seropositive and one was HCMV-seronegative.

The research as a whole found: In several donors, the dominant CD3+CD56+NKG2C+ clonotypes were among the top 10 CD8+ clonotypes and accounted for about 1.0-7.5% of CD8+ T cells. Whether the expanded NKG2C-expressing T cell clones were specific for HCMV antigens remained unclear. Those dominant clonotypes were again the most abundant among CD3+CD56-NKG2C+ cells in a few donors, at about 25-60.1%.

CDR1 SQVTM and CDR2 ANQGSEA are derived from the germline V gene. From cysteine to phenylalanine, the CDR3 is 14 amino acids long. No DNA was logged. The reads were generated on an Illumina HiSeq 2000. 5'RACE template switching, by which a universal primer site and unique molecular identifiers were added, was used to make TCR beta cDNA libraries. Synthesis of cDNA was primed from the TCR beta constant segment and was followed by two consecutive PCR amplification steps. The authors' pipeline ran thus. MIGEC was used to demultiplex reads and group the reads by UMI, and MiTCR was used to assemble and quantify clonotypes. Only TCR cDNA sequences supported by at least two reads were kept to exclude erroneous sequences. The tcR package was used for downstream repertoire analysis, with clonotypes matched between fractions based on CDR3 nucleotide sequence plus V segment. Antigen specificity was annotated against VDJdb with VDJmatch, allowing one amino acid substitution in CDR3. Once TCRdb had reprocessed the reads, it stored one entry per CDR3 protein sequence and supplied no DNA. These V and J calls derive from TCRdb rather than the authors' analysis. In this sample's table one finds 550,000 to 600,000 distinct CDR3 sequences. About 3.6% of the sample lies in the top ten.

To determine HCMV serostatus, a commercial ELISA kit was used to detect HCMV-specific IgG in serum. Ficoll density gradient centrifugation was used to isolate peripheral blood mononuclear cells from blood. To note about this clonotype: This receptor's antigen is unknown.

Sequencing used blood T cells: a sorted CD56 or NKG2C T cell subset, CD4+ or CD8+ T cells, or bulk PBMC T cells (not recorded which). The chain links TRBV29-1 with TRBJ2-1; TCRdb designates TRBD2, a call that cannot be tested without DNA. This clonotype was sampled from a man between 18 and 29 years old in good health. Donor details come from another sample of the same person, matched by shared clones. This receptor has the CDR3 CSIGLVAANNEQFF.